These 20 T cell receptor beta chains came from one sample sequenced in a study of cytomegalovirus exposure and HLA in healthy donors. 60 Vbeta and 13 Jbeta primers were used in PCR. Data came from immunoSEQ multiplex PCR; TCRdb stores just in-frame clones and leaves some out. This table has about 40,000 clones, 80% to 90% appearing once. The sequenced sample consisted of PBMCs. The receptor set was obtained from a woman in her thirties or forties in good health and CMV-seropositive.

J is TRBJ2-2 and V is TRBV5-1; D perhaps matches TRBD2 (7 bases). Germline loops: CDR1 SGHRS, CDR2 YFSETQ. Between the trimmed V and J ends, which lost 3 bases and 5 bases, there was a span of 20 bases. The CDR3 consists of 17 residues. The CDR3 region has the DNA TGCGCCAGCAGCTCGGGGGGCCTCATGCACCCTACCGGGGAGCTGTTTTTT. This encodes CASSSGGLMHPTGELFF.

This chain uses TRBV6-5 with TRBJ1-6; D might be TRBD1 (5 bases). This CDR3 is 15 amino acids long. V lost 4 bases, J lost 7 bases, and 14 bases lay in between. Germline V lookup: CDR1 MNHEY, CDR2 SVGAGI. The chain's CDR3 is CASSSRGLMNSPLHF. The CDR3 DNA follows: TGTGCCAGCAGTTCCCGGGGACTGATGAATTCACCCCTCCACTTT.

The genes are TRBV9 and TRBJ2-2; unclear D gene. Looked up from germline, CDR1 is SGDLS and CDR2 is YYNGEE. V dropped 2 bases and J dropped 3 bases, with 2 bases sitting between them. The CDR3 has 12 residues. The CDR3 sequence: CASSVDTGELFF. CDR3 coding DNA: TGTGCCAGCAGCGTCGACACCGGGGAGCTGTTTTTT.

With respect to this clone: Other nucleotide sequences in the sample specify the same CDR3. CDR3 in amino acids: CATRIATSGGQETQYF. CDR3 sequence (DNA): TGTGCCACCAGAATCGCGACTAGCGGGGGGCAAGAGACCCAGTACTTC. This chain links TRBV15 with TRBJ2-5, with 13 positions matching TRBD2. The V gene's germline CDR1 is LNHNV and CDR2 YYDKDF (reference sequence). This CDR3 is 16 amino acids long. V shed 6 bases and J 2 bases; nucleotides not matched to a gene: 6.

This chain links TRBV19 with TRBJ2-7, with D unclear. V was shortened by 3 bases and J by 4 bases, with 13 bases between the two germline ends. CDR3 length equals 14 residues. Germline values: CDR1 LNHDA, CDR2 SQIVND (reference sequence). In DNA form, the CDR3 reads TGTGCCAGTAGTATGGCTCGAGGTGGATACGAGCAGTACTTC. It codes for CASSMARGGYEQYF.

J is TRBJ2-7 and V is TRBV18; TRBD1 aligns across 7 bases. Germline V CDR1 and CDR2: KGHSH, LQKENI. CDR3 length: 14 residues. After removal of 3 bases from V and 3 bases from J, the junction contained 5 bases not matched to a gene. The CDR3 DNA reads TGTGCCAGCTCACCCCAGGGACAGAACTACGAGCAGTACTTC. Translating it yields CASSPQGQNYEQYF.

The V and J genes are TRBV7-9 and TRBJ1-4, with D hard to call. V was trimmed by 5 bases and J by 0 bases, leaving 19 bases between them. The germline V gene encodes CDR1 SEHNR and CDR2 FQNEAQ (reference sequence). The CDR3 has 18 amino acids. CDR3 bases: TGTGCCAGCAGCCACTTCCTCGAGTCAGGTGCAACTAATGAAAAACTGTTTTTT. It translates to CASSHFLESGATNEKLFF.

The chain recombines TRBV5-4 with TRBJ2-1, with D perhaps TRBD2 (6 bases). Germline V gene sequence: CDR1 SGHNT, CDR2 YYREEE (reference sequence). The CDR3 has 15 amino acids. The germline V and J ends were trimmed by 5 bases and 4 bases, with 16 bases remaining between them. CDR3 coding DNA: TGTGCCAGCAGAGAAGCGGGTTTCGGTTACAATGAGCAGTTCTTC. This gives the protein CASREAGFGYNEQFF.

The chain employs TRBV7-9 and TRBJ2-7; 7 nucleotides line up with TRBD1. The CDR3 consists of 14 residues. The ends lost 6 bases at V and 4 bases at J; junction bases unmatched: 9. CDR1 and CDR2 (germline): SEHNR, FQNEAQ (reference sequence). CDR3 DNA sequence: TGTGCCAGCAGTACCCCGACAGGGTGGTACGAGCAGTACTTC. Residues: CASSTPTGWYEQYF.

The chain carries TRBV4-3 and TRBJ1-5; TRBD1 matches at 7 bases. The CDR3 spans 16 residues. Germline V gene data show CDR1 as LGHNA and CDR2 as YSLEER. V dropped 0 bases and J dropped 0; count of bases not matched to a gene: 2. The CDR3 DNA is TGCGCCAGCAGCCAAGATCAGGGGGGTAGCAATCAGCCCCAGCATTTT. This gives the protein CASSQDQGGSNQPQHF.

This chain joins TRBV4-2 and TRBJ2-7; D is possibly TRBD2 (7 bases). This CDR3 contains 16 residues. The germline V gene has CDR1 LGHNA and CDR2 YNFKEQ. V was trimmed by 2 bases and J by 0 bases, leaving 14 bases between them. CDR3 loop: CASSQPLGGASYEQYF. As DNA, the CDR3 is TGTGCCAGCAGCCAACCTTTGGGGGGGGCCTCCTACGAGCAGTACTTC.

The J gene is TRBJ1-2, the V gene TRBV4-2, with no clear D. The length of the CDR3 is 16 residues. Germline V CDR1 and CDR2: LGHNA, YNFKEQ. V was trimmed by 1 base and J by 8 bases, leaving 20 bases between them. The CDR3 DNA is TGTGCCAGCAGCCAAGTCGGTGCGGGCTGGCAAAGAGGCTACACCTTC. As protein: CASSQVGAGWQRGYTF.

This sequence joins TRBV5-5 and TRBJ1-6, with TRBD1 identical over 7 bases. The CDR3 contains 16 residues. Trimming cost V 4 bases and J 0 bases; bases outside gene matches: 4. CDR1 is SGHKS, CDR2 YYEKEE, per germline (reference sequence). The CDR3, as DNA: TGTGCCAGCAGCAACAGGGGCAGCTCCTATAATTCACCCCTCCACTTT. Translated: CASSNRGSSYNSPLHF.

The CDR3 DNA reads TGTGCCAGCAGCTTTTTACAGTCATCCCTTACTGAAGCTTTCTTT. Translated: CASSFLQSSLTEAFF. V is TRBV7-3 and J is TRBJ1-1; D is unresolved. Germline CDR1 SGHTA, CDR2 FQGTGA. The CDR3 has 15 amino acids. With 3 bases removed from V and 5 bases from J, the gap between germline ends came to 16 bases.

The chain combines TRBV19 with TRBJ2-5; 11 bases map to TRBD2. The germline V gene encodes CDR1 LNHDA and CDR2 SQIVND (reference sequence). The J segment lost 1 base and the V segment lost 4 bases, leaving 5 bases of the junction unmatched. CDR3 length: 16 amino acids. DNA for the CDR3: TGTGCCAGTAGTAAGGGACTAGCGGCTACCCAAGAGACCCAGTACTTC. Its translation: CASSKGLAATQETQYF. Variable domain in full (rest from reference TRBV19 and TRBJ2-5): DGGITQSPKYLFRKEGQNVTLSCEQNLNHDAMYWYRQDPGQGLRLIYYSQIVNDFQKGDIAEGYSVSREKKESFPLTVTSAQKNPTAFYLCASSKGLAATQETQYFGPGTRLLVL.

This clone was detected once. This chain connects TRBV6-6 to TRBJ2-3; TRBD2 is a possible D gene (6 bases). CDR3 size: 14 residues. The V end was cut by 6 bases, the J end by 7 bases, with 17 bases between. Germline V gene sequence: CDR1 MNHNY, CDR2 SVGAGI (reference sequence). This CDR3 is CASRRGLDSNTQYF. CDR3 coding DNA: TGTGCCAGCAGGCGGGGACTTGACAGCAATACGCAGTATTTT.

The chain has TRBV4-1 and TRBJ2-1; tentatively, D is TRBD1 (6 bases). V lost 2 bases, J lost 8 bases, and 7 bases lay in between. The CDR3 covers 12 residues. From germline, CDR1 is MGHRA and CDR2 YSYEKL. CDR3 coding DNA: TGCGCCAGCAGCCAAAGGGGGTATGAGCAGTTCTTC. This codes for CASSQRGYEQFF.

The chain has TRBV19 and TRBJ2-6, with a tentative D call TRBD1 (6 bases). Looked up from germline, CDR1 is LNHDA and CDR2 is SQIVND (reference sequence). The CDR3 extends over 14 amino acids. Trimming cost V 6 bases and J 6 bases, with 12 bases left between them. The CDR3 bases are TGTGCCAGTAGAGAGGACAGTATGGCCAACGTCCTGACTTTC. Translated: CASREDSMANVLTF.

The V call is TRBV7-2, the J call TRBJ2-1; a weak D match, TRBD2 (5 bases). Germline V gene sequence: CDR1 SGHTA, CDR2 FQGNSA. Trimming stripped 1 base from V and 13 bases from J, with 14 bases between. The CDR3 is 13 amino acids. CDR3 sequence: CASSLGSGREQFF. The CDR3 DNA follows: TGTGCCAGCAGCTTAGGGAGCGGTCGGGAACAGTTCTTC.

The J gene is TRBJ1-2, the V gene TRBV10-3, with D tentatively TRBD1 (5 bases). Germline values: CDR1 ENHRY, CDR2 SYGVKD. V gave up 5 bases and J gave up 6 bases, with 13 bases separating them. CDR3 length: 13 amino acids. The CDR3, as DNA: TGTGCCATCAGTTTTGCCGGGGGGGATGGCTACACCTTC. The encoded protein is CAISFAGGDGYTF.